These T cell receptor beta chains were read from a single sample in a study of identical twins. TCRdb passed the 5' RACE reads through MiXCR, listing each CDR3 protein once. This sample has hundreds of thousands of distinct CDR3 sequences, with around 5.7% found just once. What was sequenced was naive T cells sorted from blood. These receptors came from a man aged 18 to 30 in good health. Both conserved end residues are part of each CDR3. Fields, in order: clone size, D gene, V gene, J gene, CDR3 protein, CDR3 DNA. The D gene is left open where the match is weak. The size field is filled for only some rows; it gives once, few, many or a size class.

>many|.|TRBV12-3/TRBV12-4|TRBJ1-3
CASSFIPGPSSGNTIYF
TGTGCCAGCAGTTTCATTCCGGGCCCCTCCTCTGGAAACACCATATATTTT
>few|TRBD2|TRBV5-1|TRBJ2-3
CASSGGLAGVTVTDTQYF
TGCGCCAGCAGCGGGGGACTAGCGGGAGTAACCGTAACAGATACGCAGTATTTT
>.|.|TRBV12-2|TRBJ2-1
CASRLQGLAGGNEQFF
TGTGCAAGTCGCTTACAGGGACTAGCGGGTGGGAATGAGCAGTTCTTC
>many|.|TRBV28|TRBJ2-5
CASSGGSGRGETQYF
TGTGCCAGCAGTGGGGGGTCAGGGCGGGGAGAGACCCAGTACTTC
>many|.|TRBV12-3/TRBV12-4|TRBJ2-2
CASSFVNTRSTFGLFF
TGTGCCAGCAGTTTTGTTAACACTCGCTCAACTTTCGGGCTGTTTTTT
>many|.|TRBV20-1|TRBJ1-5
CSARRVVGGSQPQHF
TGCAGTGCTAGGAGGGTTGTGGGGGGGAGTCAGCCCCAGCATTTT
>.|.|TRBV28|TRBJ1-4
CASSFSAENEKLFF
TGTGCCAGCAGTTTTTCGGCAGAAAATGAAAAACTGTTTTTT
>many|.|TRBV5-1|TRBJ2-1
CASSLHGQRRDEQFF
TGCGCCAGCAGCTTACACGGACAACGGCGGGATGAGCAGTTCTTC
>many|TRBD1|TRBV29-1|TRBJ1-5
CSVGQGQNQPQHF
TGCAGCGTGGGACAGGGGCAGAATCAGCCCCAGCATTTT
>.|TRBD1|TRBV6-1|TRBJ1-2
CASRKTGQYYGYTF
TGTGCCAGCAGGAAAACGGGACAGTACTATGGCTACACCTTC
>many|.|TRBV7-9|TRBJ2-5
CASSFTGFQETQYF
TGTGCCAGCAGCTTTACAGGGTTCCAAGAGACCCAGTACTTC
>.|.|TRBV6-1|TRBJ2-5
CASSGGTFQETQYF
TGTGCCAGCAGTGGCGGGACTTTCCAAGAGACCCAGTACTTC
>few|TRBD1|TRBV20-1|TRBJ2-7
CSARVLPGTDLYEQYF
TGCAGTGCTAGAGTCCTCCCCGGGACAGACCTCTACGAGCAGTACTTC
>few|.|TRBV11-2|TRBJ2-1
CASGYRETYNEQFF
TGTGCCAGCGGATACAGGGAGACCTACAATGAGCAGTTCTTC
>many|.|TRBV24-1|TRBJ2-5
CATSVGGLKVKGKTQYF
TGTGCCACCAGTGTAGGAGGGTTGAAAGTCAAGGGGAAGACCCAGTACTTC
>many|.|TRBV12-3/TRBV12-4|TRBJ1-5
CASSLNLGSGHHSNQPQHF
TGTGCCAGCAGTTTAAACCTCGGGTCAGGGCACCATAGCAATCAGCCCCAGCATTTT
>.|TRBD2|TRBV7-9|TRBJ2-1
CASSFKRLADNEQFF
TGTGCCAGCAGCTTTAAGAGACTAGCGGACAATGAGCAGTTCTTC
>many|.|TRBV20-1|TRBJ2-7
CSARDSPSLYEQYF
TGCAGTGCTAGAGATAGCCCCTCCCTCTACGAGCAGTACTTC
>many|.|TRBV3-1|TRBJ1-1
CASSLQTENTEAFF
TGTGCCAGCAGCCTCCAGACTGAGAACACTGAAGCTTTCTTT
>many|.|TRBV24-1|TRBJ2-1
CATSDSGLVYNEQFF
TGTGCCACCAGTGATTCTGGACTGGTGTACAATGAGCAGTTCTTC
>many|TRBD1|TRBV5-1|TRBJ1-2
CASSSEQGNYGYTF
TGCGCCAGCAGCTCCGAACAGGGGAACTATGGCTACACCTTC
>.|.|TRBV6-1|TRBJ1-3
CASKVGESGNTIYF
TGTGCCAGCAAAGTTGGAGAGTCTGGAAACACCATATATTTT
>many|TRBD2|TRBV6-1|TRBJ2-7
CASSLTTSGRAYEQYF
TGTGCCAGCAGTCTGACCACTAGCGGGAGGGCTTACGAGCAGTACTTC
>many|.|TRBV10-3|TRBJ2-3
CAISGRNTQYF
TGTGCCATCAGCGGACGGAATACGCAGTATTTT
>many|TRBD2|TRBV12-5|TRBJ2-1
CASGFETSGSLNEQFF
TGTGCTAGTGGTTTCGAAACTAGCGGGAGCTTGAATGAGCAGTTCTTC
>.|TRBD1|TRBV12-3/TRBV12-4|TRBJ2-2
CASSFVGQGGGELFF
TGTGCCAGCAGTTTCGTCGGACAGGGTGGTGGGGAGCTGTTTTTT
>.|.|TRBV6-6|TRBJ2-4
CASSEGKNIQYF
TGTGCCAGCAGTGAGGGGAAAAACATTCAGTACTTC
>many|.|TRBV27|TRBJ2-3
CASSLLRTSTDTQYF
TGTGCCAGCAGTTTACTTCGAACCAGCACAGATACGCAGTATTTT
>.|TRBD1|TRBV24-1|TRBJ2-1
CATSDLGQSGNEQFF
TGTGCCACCAGTGACCTGGGACAGTCGGGGAATGAGCAGTTCTTC
>.|TRBD1|TRBV12-3/TRBV12-4|TRBJ2-1
CASRSGQGTGNEQFF
TGTGCCAGCAGGTCGGGACAGGGGACAGGCAATGAGCAGTTCTTC
>few|TRBD1|TRBV5-5|TRBJ1-5
CASSLAAMDRGGNQPQHF
TGTGCCAGCAGCTTGGCCGCGATGGACAGGGGAGGGAATCAGCCCCAGCATTTT